This TCR beta chain was profiled in a study of circulating and synovial CD4+ cells in juvenile arthritis. Regarding the study as a whole: Bulk blood CD4 repertoires were more diverse than these.

This clone has only one observation. Its antigen is still unknown. Profiling relied on immunoSEQ multiplex PCR, and the TCRdb table lists in-frame clones only, not all of them. The repertoire holds about 32,000 clones, about 95% seen once, with around 0.68% in the top ten. The germline V and J ends were trimmed by 4 bases and 2 bases, with 12 bases remaining between them. Germline V gene lookup returns CDR1 ENHRY and CDR2 SYGVKD. The CDR3 totals 15 residues. This TCR came from a human donor with juvenile idiopathic arthritis. Sequencing was done on a sample of CD4+ T cells from blood. This rearrangement joins TRBV10-3 to TRBJ2-1; maybe TRBD2 (6 bases). The CDR3 here is CAISVGGDTYNEQFF. DNA for the CDR3: TGTGCCATCAGTGTGGGCGGGGATACCTACAATGAGCAGTTCTTC.